This record covers a single T cell receptor beta chain. The data stem from a study of cytomegalovirus exposure and HLA in healthy donors. With V trimmed by 6 bases and J by 7 bases, 14 bases remained unmatched. CDR3 length equals 16 residues. Germline-derived CDR1 and CDR2 are SQVTM and ANQGSEA. Some clones are missing from TCRdb's copy, which holds only in-frame ones; the method was immunoSEQ multiplex PCR. The sample holds hundreds of thousands of clones; about 90% are singletons and the top ten take just over 3%. The sample consisted of PBMCs. The chain couples TRBV29-1 to TRBJ2-1, with TRBD2 matching 11 bases. This TCR came from a woman aged 25 to 39 in good health and CMV-seronegative. CDR3 region: CSVERDASGRLNEQFF. In nucleotides, the CDR3 is TGCAGCGTGGAACGCGATGCTAGCGGGAGGTTGAATGAGCAGTTCTTC.